The present T cell receptor (beta chain) was sequenced within a study of blood T cell repertoires in COVID-19. Study context: Donors in the United States, Italy and Spain gave samples during acute or convalescent COVID-19. PBMCs, B-cell-depleted T cells, or T cells were the source of the cDNA or gDNA that made up the material.

CDR1 MNHEY and CDR2 SVGAGI come from the germline V gene. There are 11 residues in the CDR3. The V and J ends lost 6 bases and 8 bases respectively, with 10 bases between them. Using immunoSEQ multiplex PCR, the repertoire was profiled, and TCRdb retains in-frame clones only, with some absent. Altogether under 300,000 clones are present, around 80% being singletons, with the ten largest covering about 15%. This chain uses TRBV6-5 with TRBJ1-1; possibly TRBD1 for D (5 bases). Sample: PBMCs or T cells enriched from blood (not recorded which). This clonotype was obtained from a man in his forties or fifties who had recovered from COVID-19. CDR3 region: CASRGYREAFF. CDR3 in DNA: TGTGCCAGCAGGGGGTACAGGGAAGCTTTCTTT.